These 29 T cell receptor beta chains came from one sample sequenced in a study of T cell responses to AZD1222 COVID-19 vaccine. Libraries were prepared by immunoSEQ multiplex PCR; TCRdb keeps only in-frame clonotypes and omits some of them. The table shows approximately 92,000 clones, with nearly 90% occurring only once. The input for sequencing was peripheral blood, taken on day 0 of AZD1222 vaccination. The receptor source for this set is an adult in good health.

V is TRBV3-1 (or the pseudogene TRBV3-2) and J is TRBJ2-1, with 9 positions matching TRBD2. The CDR3 consists of 16 residues. Losses at the gene ends were 4 bases for V and 10 bases for J; bases not matched to a gene: 14. The germline CDR1 and CDR2 sequences are LGHDT and YNNKEL (reference sequence). This CDR3 reads CASSPTFAGGLREQFF. The CDR3, as DNA: TGTGCCAGCAGCCCAACTTTTGCGGGGGGGCTCAGGGAGCAGTTCTTC.

This rearrangement joins TRBV20-1 to TRBJ1-2; TRBD1 agrees at 8 bases. The germline CDR1 and CDR2 sequences are DFQATT and SNEGSKA (reference sequence). The CDR3 totals 14 residues. The trim removed 3 bases at V and 5 bases at J, leaving 8 bases unmatched. The CDR3 DNA follows: TGCAGTGCTAGTAAGGGACAGGTCGGGTATGGCTACACCTTC. This translates into CSASKGQVGYGYTF.

A few counts support this clone. The V call is TRBV7-6, the J call TRBJ2-7; D might be TRBD2 (6 bases). Germline CDR1 and CDR2: SGHVS and FNYEAQ. This CDR3 has 13 residues. V was trimmed by 4 bases and J by 5 bases, leaving 12 bases between them. CDR3 sequence: CASSSWGRHEQYF. The CDR3 DNA sequence: TGTGCCAGCAGCTCCTGGGGGAGGCACGAGCAGTACTTC.

This clone was detected a few times. The chain combines TRBV6-5 with TRBJ1-2; weak D call: TRBD1 (6 bases). Germline V lookup: CDR1 MNHEY, CDR2 SVGAGI. Trimming removed 2 bases at V and 8 bases at J, with 12 bases between. This CDR3 region has 13 residues. In DNA form, the CDR3 reads TGTGCCAGCAGTTACGGGGACGGGGGCGGCTACACCTTC. Protein sequence: CASSYGDGGGYTF.

The chain couples TRBV6-2 or TRBV6-3 to TRBJ1-2; TRBD1 is a possible D gene (6 bases). Deletions cut 6 bases from V and 4 bases from J, with 15 bases between. The CDR3 contains 14 residues. The germline gives CDR1 MNHEY, CDR2 SVGEGT. The CDR3 DNA sequence: TGTGCCAGCAGCCGGGACACTCTTGTCTATGGCTACACCTTC. It codes for CASSRDTLVYGYTF.

This chain links TRBV6-5 with TRBJ1-2, with D perhaps matching TRBD1 (6 bases). Per germline, CDR1 MNHEY and CDR2 SVGAGI. V was trimmed by 6 bases and J by 2 bases, leaving 16 bases between them. This CDR3 has 15 amino acids. CDR3 DNA sequence: TGTGCCAGCAGGAAGGGAACAGGGTGGAACTATGGCTACACCTTC. Residues: CASRKGTGWNYGYTF.

This chain connects TRBV5-4 to TRBJ2-1, with a tentative D call TRBD2 (5 bases). Germline CDR1 SGHNT, CDR2 YYREEE (reference sequence). The CDR3 covers 13 residues. V shed 0 bases and J shed 7 bases, with 8 bases lying between them. CDR3 nucleotide sequence: TGTGCCAGCAGCTTGGCCTCGGGGAATGAGCAGTTCTTC. Protein sequence: CASSLASGNEQFF.

This clone came up once. The genes are TRBV11-2 and TRBJ2-1, with D tentatively TRBD1 or TRBD2 (5 bases each). The CDR3 length is 16 residues. V was shortened by 4 bases and J by 8 bases, with 21 bases between the two germline ends. CDR1 SGHAT and CDR2 FQNNGV come from the germline V gene. The CDR3 spells CASSSRGGQGRDEQFF. Here the CDR3 DNA reads TGTGCCAGCAGCTCACGAGGAGGCCAGGGACGGGATGAGCAGTTCTTC.

The chain is built from TRBV9 and TRBJ2-3, with D possibly matching TRBD2 (5 bases). From germline, CDR1 is SGDLS and CDR2 YYNGEE. V lost 3 bases, J lost 0 bases, and 8 bases lay in between. This CDR3 has 14 residues. CDR3 sequence reads: CASSAGESTDTQYF. CDR3 DNA: TGTGCCAGCAGCGCCGGGGAAAGCACAGATACGCAGTATTTT.

The chain is built from TRBV6-6 and TRBJ1-2; D remains unclear. CDR3 length: 13 amino acids. V was shortened by 2 bases and J by 5 bases, with 9 bases between the two germline ends. Germline CDR1 is MNHNY and CDR2 is SVGAGI (reference sequence). CDR3 in amino acids: CASSYPRPYGYTF. The DNA for the CDR3 is TGTGCCAGCAGTTACCCCCGACCTTATGGCTACACCTTC.

The chain recombines TRBV6-1 with TRBJ2-7; TRBD1 agrees at 7 bases. The CDR3 extends over 14 amino acids. Germline CDR1 and CDR2: MNHNS and SASEGT. V was pared by 3 bases and J by 2 bases, with 4 bases of the junction left unmatched. The CDR3 sequence is CASSERTGPYEQYF. The CDR3 DNA is TGTGCCAGCAGTGAGCGGACAGGTCCCTACGAGCAGTACTTC.

V is TRBV5-5 and J is TRBJ2-5, with a weak D call TRBD2 (6 bases). This CDR3 is 13 amino acids long. The germline V gene has CDR1 SGHKS and CDR2 YYEKEE (reference sequence). Trimming removed 2 bases at V and 2 bases at J, with 7 bases between. CDR3 DNA: TGTGCCAGCAGCTTCGGGACTCAAGAGACCCAGTACTTC. It translates to CASSFGTQETQYF.

This clone was seen only once. The chain combines TRBV15 with TRBJ2-7; 8 positions match TRBD1. Looked up from germline, CDR1 is LNHNV and CDR2 is YYDKDF (reference sequence). This CDR3 spans 13 amino acids. V lost 5 bases and J lost 6; bases outside the gene matches: 6. The CDR3 sequence: CATSGRTGPEQYF. DNA of the CDR3: TGTGCCACCAGCGGTCGGACAGGGCCCGAGCAGTACTTC.

The chain combines TRBV19 with TRBJ1-4; no clear D gene. The CDR3 length is 13 residues. Trimming stripped 4 bases from V and 4 bases from J, with 7 bases between. Germline V gene lookup returns CDR1 LNHDA and CDR2 SQIVND (reference sequence). For the CDR3, the DNA is TGTGCCAGTAGTACCCAGATTAATGAAAAACTGTTTTTT. It codes for CASSTQINEKLFF.

Details on this clone: One end of the junction fails to match germline, which may point to a read error. The chain couples TRBV5-1 to TRBJ2-2, with unresolved D. The germline V gene has CDR1 SGHRS and CDR2 YFSETQ. The CDR3 length is 16 residues. CDR3 coding DNA: TGTGCCAGCAGCTTGGTAGTAGGCGCGAACACCGGGGAGCTGTTTTTT. Its protein is CASSLVVGANTGELFF.

This clone was recorded only once. The genes are TRBV11-3 and TRBJ1-5; TRBD1 agrees at 8 bases. CDR1 and CDR2 from the germline V gene are SGHNT and YENEEA. Germline trimming cut 4 bases from V and 0 bases from J; bases unmatched to any gene: 2. The CDR3 is 15 residues long. CDR3 sequence: CASSSGQGSNQPQHF. The CDR3 nucleotides read TGTGCCAGCAGCTCTGGACAGGGTAGCAATCAGCCCCAGCATTTT.

The chain recombines TRBV11-3 with TRBJ2-1, with 11 positions matching TRBD2. Per the germline V gene, CDR1 is SGHNT and CDR2 is YENEEA. This CDR3 has 17 amino acids. V dropped 6 bases and J dropped 5; count of bases not matched to a gene: 12. The CDR3 DNA follows: TGTGCCAGCAGTCGAGACCTTAGCGGGGGGGCCCACAATGAGCAGTTCTTC. Amino acid sequence: CASSRDLSGGAHNEQFF. Full variable domain (missing parts from reference TRBV11-3 and TRBJ2-1): EAGVVQSPRYKIIEKKQPVAFWCNPISGHNTLYWYLQNLGQGPELLIRYENEEAVDDSQLPKDRFSAERLKGVDSTLKIQPAELGDSAVYLCASSRDLSGGAHNEQFFGPGTRLTVL.

The chain recombines TRBV7-2 with TRBJ1-3; no clear D. Germline CDR1 SGHTA, CDR2 FQGNSA. V lost 0 bases and J lost 4, with 4 bases in between. The CDR3 sequence is 13 residues long. DNA of the CDR3: TGTGCCAGCAGCTTAGCGTACGGAAACACCATATATTTT. Residues: CASSLAYGNTIYF.

In DNA, the CDR3 is TGTGCCAGCAGTTTACGGGGTTTCCAAGAGACCCAGTACTTC. This sequence encodes CASSLRGFQETQYF. The chain is built from TRBV27 and TRBJ2-5; D perhaps matches TRBD2 (5 bases). V lost 2 bases and J lost 1, with 8 bases in between. This CDR3 region has 14 residues. The V gene's germline CDR1 is MNHEY and CDR2 SMNVEV (reference sequence).

CDR3 sequence reads: CASSLTSGGYNEQFF. DNA for the CDR3: TGTGCCAGCAGTTTGACTAGCGGAGGTTACAATGAGCAGTTCTTC. The chain carries TRBV7-3 and TRBJ2-1; 9 nucleotides align to TRBD2. CDR1 and CDR2 from the germline V gene are SGHTA and FQGTGA. CDR3 length: 15 amino acids. The junction had 7 bases not matched to a gene; V was cut back by 6 bases and J by 4 bases.

This sequence joins TRBV7-3 and TRBJ1-3; D not certain. V was shortened by 8 bases and J by 0 bases, with 11 bases between the two germline ends. Germline V lookup: CDR1 SGHTA, CDR2 FQGTGA. CDR3 length: 14 amino acids. Here the CDR3 DNA reads TGTGCCAGCGGAGCCGGGAGCTCTGGAAACACCATATATTTT. It yields the protein CASGAGSSGNTIYF.

For the CDR3, the DNA is TGTGCCAGTAGTATAAATTCGGGATATGGCTACACCTTC. Translation: CASSINSGYGYTF. The chain has TRBV19 and TRBJ1-2; D gene unclear. The germline V and J ends were trimmed by 2 bases and 5 bases, with 9 bases remaining between them. The germline gives CDR1 LNHDA, CDR2 SQIVND (reference sequence). This CDR3 contains 13 residues.

The chain is built from TRBV11-3 and TRBJ2-3, with TRBD1 identical over 7 bases. The V segment lost 1 base and the J segment 4 bases; nucleotides outside the gene matches: 2. The CDR3 consists of 14 residues. Germline V gene data show CDR1 as SGHNT and CDR2 as YENEEA. The CDR3 DNA sequence: TGTGCCAGCAGCTTAGGGACAGGATCAGATACGCAGTATTTT. Its protein product is CASSLGTGSDTQYF.

This chain joins TRBV16 and TRBJ1-1; D perhaps matches TRBD1 (6 bases). The germline V gene encodes CDR1 KGHSY and CDR2 FQNENV. The ends were cut back, 1 base at V and 5 bases at J, with 11 bases in the middle. The CDR3 totals 14 residues. The CDR3 nucleotides are TGTGCCAGCAGCCAATTCACAACAGGGACTGAAGCTTTCTTT. This translates into CASSQFTTGTEAFF. The whole variable domain, filled in from reference TRBV16 and TRBJ1-1, reads GEEVAQTPKHLVRGEGQKAKLYCAPIKGHSYVFWYQQVLKNEFKFLISFQNENVFDETGMPKERFSAKCLPNSPCSLEIQATKLEDSAVYFCASSQFTTGTEAFFGQGTRLTVV.

CDR3 sequence reads: CASSLDRVTEAFF. The CDR3 coding sequence is TGTGCCAGCAGCTTAGACAGGGTAACTGAAGCTTTCTTT. The rearrangement uses TRBV7-9 and TRBJ1-1; D is perhaps TRBD1 (6 bases). The V gene's germline CDR1 is SEHNR and CDR2 FQNEAQ (reference sequence). The CDR3 totals 13 residues. V was cut by 1 base and J by 5 bases, with 8 bases left in between.

The rearrangement joins TRBV19 to TRBJ2-2, with 8 bases that match TRBD1. Trimming removed 4 bases from V and 0 bases from J; junction bases left unmatched: 4. From germline, CDR1 is LNHDA and CDR2 SQIVND (reference sequence). The CDR3 contains 16 residues. The CDR3 reads CASSTNRGANTGELFF. CDR3 bases: TGTGCCAGTAGTACCAACAGGGGGGCGAACACCGGGGAGCTGTTTTTT.

The table lists this clone with a few counts. The chain recombines TRBV9 with TRBJ2-3; D uncertain. Germline values: CDR1 SGDLS, CDR2 YYNGEE. This CDR3 spans 15 amino acids. Deletions cut 2 bases from V and 1 base from J, with 11 bases between. CDR3 in amino acids: CASSVGSAGTDTQYF. CDR3 DNA: TGTGCCAGCAGCGTTGGGTCTGCCGGCACAGATACGCAGTATTTT.

This clone was recorded only once. The chain couples TRBV18 to TRBJ1-2; no firm D call. The germline gives CDR1 KGHSH, CDR2 LQKENI. The CDR3 is 14 amino acids. With 4 bases removed from V and 6 bases from J, the gap between germline ends came to 15 bases. Written as DNA, the CDR3 is TGTGCCAGCTCACTCCTTGTCGGAGAGGATGGCTACACCTTC. Translated, it gives CASSLLVGEDGYTF.

The CDR3 DNA is TGTGCCAGCAGTTCCCACCGAAGCTCAGCTAACTATGGCTACACCTTC. It encodes CASSSHRSSANYGYTF. The chain combines TRBV28 with TRBJ1-2; D not resolved. Trimming took 4 bases from V and 0 from J, leaving 15 bases between them. The CDR3 sequence is 16 residues long. The germline V gene has CDR1 MDHEN and CDR2 SYDVKM.